Listed here is a single TCR beta chain. The target antigen is unknown. The sample comes from a study of cytomegalovirus exposure and HLA in healthy donors. Amplification used 60 Vbeta primers and 13 Jbeta primers. Here immunoSEQ multiplex PCR was the method, and the copy in TCRdb shows in-frame clones only, minus some. The data hold some 140,000 clones, with 80% observed a single time. Notes on the study in general: A later examination showed that TCR association rates differed by HLA locus, with DRB1 most and HLA-C fewest.

The V gene's germline CDR1 is MNHNS and CDR2 SASEGT. The CDR3 contains 15 residues. V was trimmed by 6 bases and J by 6 bases, leaving 21 bases between them. The chain has TRBV6-1 and TRBJ2-7, with a tentative D call TRBD2 (7 bases). Material: PBMCs. The TCR comes from a woman aged 35 to 49 in good health and CMV-seropositive. The CDR3 DNA reads as TGTGCCAGCAGAGGGGGGGTGGCGGGAGTAAGCGAGCAGTACTTC. It specifies CASRGGVAGVSEQYF.